This T cell receptor (beta chain) was sequenced in a study of blood T cell repertoires in COVID-19. This clone was seen only a few times. Germline CDR1 reads LGHNA; CDR2 reads YNFKEQ. This CDR3 region has 13 residues. The ends were cut back, 5 bases at V and 1 base at J, with 8 bases in the middle. Here immunoSEQ multiplex PCR was the method, and the copy in TCRdb shows in-frame clones only, minus some. The repertoire holds roughly 120,000 clones, with over 65% as singletons. Sequences were obtained from peripheral blood. This TCR derives from a man aged 25 to 40 with acute or convalescent COVID-19. This chain uses TRBV4-2 with TRBJ1-1; tentatively, D is TRBD1 (5 bases). The CDR3 coding sequence is TGTGCCAGCAGCTCCGACAGGAACACTGAAGCTTTCTTT. Protein: CASSSDRNTEAFF.